Each of the 18 T cell receptor beta chains below was sequenced from the same sample in a study of Graves' ophthalmopathy and Graves' hyperthyroidism. Investigators amplified TCR beta CDR3 regions from RNA transcripts. Following a first-round RT-PCR that used HTBI primers, a second-round multiplex PCR was carried out. TCRdb reprocessed the multiplex PCR reads via MiXCR and lists one record per CDR3 protein. Among 350,000 to 400,000 distinct CDR3 sequences listed, 15% were seen once. Material: peripheral blood. The receptors originated from a woman aged 18-29 years with stable Graves' hyperthyroidism.

The chain links TRBV6-1 to TRBJ2-7, with D perhaps being TRBD1 or TRBD2 (5 bases each). There are 16 residues in the CDR3. V lost 3 bases, J lost 0 bases, and 15 bases lay in between. Germline loops: CDR1 MNHNS, CDR2 SASEGT. CDR3 in amino acids: CASSEGTGSSSYEQYF. The CDR3 DNA is TGTGCCAGCAGTGAGGGGACCGGGTCTAGCTCCTACGAGCAGTACTTC.

This clonotype was picked up many times. The gene calls are TRBV6-1 and TRBJ1-2; 8 bases match TRBD1. Germline V gene sequence: CDR1 MNHNS, CDR2 SASEGT. The CDR3 is 13 residues long. Losses at the gene ends were 5 bases for V and 7 bases for J; bases not matched to a gene: 6. This CDR3 is CASSPQGVIGYTF. The CDR3, as DNA: TGTGCCAGCAGTCCACAGGGGGTGATTGGCTACACCTTC.

This clonotype has a handful of counts. The V gene is TRBV10-3, the J gene TRBJ2-2; D is unresolved. This CDR3 is 16 amino acids long. Trimming removed 8 bases from V and 1 base from J, with 17 bases in between. Germline V gives CDR1 ENHRY, CDR2 SYGVKD. CDR3 DNA sequence: TGTGCCATCCAACCCCTCCGGACGGTGAACACCGGGGAGCTGTTTTTT. Residues: CAIQPLRTVNTGELFF.

This clonotype came up many times. The chain has TRBV6-2 or TRBV6-3 and TRBJ1-2; D call uncertain. Germline CDR1 MNHEY, CDR2 SVGEGT. The V and J ends lost 2 bases and 1 base respectively, with 20 bases between them. This CDR3 contains 18 residues. The CDR3 DNA sequence: TGTGCCAGCAGTTACGTTCGACCGCGGCAAAATCTTAACTATGGCTACACCTTC. The encoded protein is CASSYVRPRQNLNYGYTF.

The chain joins TRBV7-2 to TRBJ2-7, with 8 bases aligning to TRBD1. The germline CDR1 and CDR2 sequences are SGHTA and FQGNSA. Trimming took 5 bases from V and 6 from J; bases not matched to a gene: 9. CDR3 length: 14 residues. The CDR3 protein is CASSLTGDQFEQYF. In nucleotides, the CDR3 is TGTGCCAGCAGCCTGACAGGGGATCAATTCGAGCAGTACTTC.

The chain joins TRBV30 to TRBJ2-2; 9 bases line up with TRBD1. Germline V gene lookup returns CDR1 GTSNPN and CDR2 SVGIG (reference sequence). The junction had 4 bases not matched to a gene; V was cut back by 3 bases and J by 5 bases. The CDR3 spans 14 residues. Here the CDR3 reads CAWRGTGWTGELFF. Here the CDR3 DNA reads TGTGCCTGGAGAGGGACAGGGTGGACCGGGGAGCTGTTTTTT.

This chain links TRBV6-1 with TRBJ2-3, with D possibly TRBD2 on 7 matching bases. The CDR3 contains 15 residues. Germline V CDR1 and CDR2: MNHNS, SASEGT. Trimming cost V 8 bases and J 0 bases, with 15 bases left between them. The CDR3 DNA reads TGTGCCAGCCTGGGGGAGGGGGACAGCACAGATACGCAGTATTTT. Translating gives CASLGEGDSTDTQYF.

A few counts support this clonotype. The chain recombines TRBV5-4 with TRBJ1-1; the match to TRBD1 covers 12 bases. Looked up from germline, CDR1 is SGHNT and CDR2 is YYREEE (reference sequence). The CDR3 extends over 17 amino acids. V lost 2 bases to trimming and J lost 0 bases; unmatched junction nucleotides: 5. The CDR3 here is CASSFFGTGGLNTEAFF. In nucleotides, the CDR3 is TGTGCCAGCAGCTTTTTTGGGACAGGGGGCTTGAACACTGAAGCTTTCTTT. The variable domain in full, with the rest retrieved from reference TRBV5-4 and TRBJ1-1, is ETGVTQSPTHLIKTRGQQVTLRCSSQSGHNTVSWYQQALGQGPQFIFQYYREEENGRGNFPPRFSGLQFPNYSSELNVNALELDDSALYLCASSFFGTGGLNTEAFFGQGTRLTVV.

This clonotype has a count of ten or more. V usage is TRBV6-1 and J usage is TRBJ1-2; D not resolved. CDR3 size: 14 residues. The germline CDR1 and CDR2 sequences are MNHNS and SASEGT. V was cut by 2 bases and J by 2 bases, with 9 bases left in between. CDR3 sequence (DNA): TGTGCCAGCAGTGAATTGTCGGGGAACTATGGCTACACCTTC. It codes for CASSELSGNYGYTF.

This clonotype has ten or more counts. V and J are TRBV6-1 and TRBJ1-3, with D possibly matching TRBD1 (6 bases). Germline V gene sequence: CDR1 MNHNS, CDR2 SASEGT. The CDR3 runs 12 residues. Here the CDR3 DNA reads TGTGCGACAGGAGCAGTCGGAAACACCATATATTTT. Encoded protein: CATGAVGNTIYF.

This clonotype was recorded at least ten times. This sequence joins TRBV20-1 and TRBJ1-1; 12 bases are shared with TRBD1. The CDR3 sequence is 17 residues long. Trimming at V came to 0 bases and at J to 4 bases, leaving 9 bases not matched to a gene. Germline V gene data show CDR1 as DFQATT and CDR2 as SNEGSKA (reference sequence). In DNA, the CDR3 is TGCAGTGCTAGAGATTGGGGGACAGGGGGCCTTGCCACTGAAGCTTTCTTT. Its protein product is CSARDWGTGGLATEAFF.

This clonotype was counted at least ten times. The chain couples TRBV29-1 to TRBJ1-2, with a possible D match to TRBD1 (6 bases). This CDR3 has 12 amino acids. Between the trimmed V and J ends, which lost 4 bases and 7 bases, there was a span of 13 bases. CDR1 and CDR2 from the germline V gene are SQVTM and ANQGSEA. This CDR3 reads CSVGVGGGGYTF. The CDR3 region has the DNA TGCAGCGTTGGAGTCGGGGGCGGTGGCTACACCTTC.

In this sample, this clonotype turned up many times. J is TRBJ2-7 and V is TRBV3-1; D uncertain. The CDR3 consists of 14 residues. V was trimmed by 0 bases and J by 4 bases, leaving 10 bases between them. CDR1 and CDR2 from the germline V gene are LGHDT and YNNKEL (reference sequence). CDR3 nucleotides: TGTGCCAGCAGCCAAGAATCCGGTTATTACGAGCAGTACTTC. Protein: CASSQESGYYEQYF.

In its sample, this clonotype was seen many times. The chain uses TRBV2 and TRBJ1-1; D not resolved. Germline CDR1 is SNHLY and CDR2 is FYNNEI. This CDR3 is built from 14 residues. V dropped 7 bases and J dropped 0 bases, with 12 bases sitting between them. CDR3: CASILQRLNTEAFF. The CDR3 nucleotides read TGTGCCAGCATCTTACAGCGCCTGAACACTGAAGCTTTCTTT. Drawing the rest from reference TRBV2 and TRBJ1-1, the complete variable domain is EPEVTQTPSHQVTQMGQEVILRCVPISNHLYFYWYRQILGQKVEFLVSFYNNEISEKSEIFDDQFSVERPDGSNFTLKIRSTKLEDSAMYFCASILQRLNTEAFFGQGTRLTVV.

This clonotype was recorded many times. This chain joins TRBV2 and TRBJ2-6; TRBD2 is a possible D gene (5 bases). Germline V lookup: CDR1 SNHLY, CDR2 FYNNEI. The CDR3 runs to 16 residues. V lost 4 bases, J lost 0 bases, and 10 bases lay in between. The CDR3, as DNA: TGTGCCAGCAGTGGGGCGGGCCTCTCTGGGGCCAACGTCCTGACTTTC. It translates to CASSGAGLSGANVLTF.

This clonotype was counted between two and nine times. CDR3 region: CASSHSQGAQNIQYF. The DNA for the CDR3 is TGCGCCAGCAGCCACTCACAGGGGGCACAAAACATTCAGTACTTC. The chain recombines TRBV4-1 with TRBJ2-4; the match to TRBD1 covers 9 bases. V gave up 3 bases and J gave up 5 bases; unmatched junction bases: 5. There are 15 residues in the CDR3. From germline, CDR1 is MGHRA and CDR2 YSYEKL.

The genes are TRBV6-2 or TRBV6-3 and TRBJ2-5; 7 bases are a match to TRBD1. CDR1 MNHEY and CDR2 SVGEGT come from the germline V gene. The CDR3 covers 14 residues. V shed 6 bases, J shed 0 bases, and the junction held 4 bases outside the gene matches. CDR3 sequence (DNA): TGTGCCAGCAGACTGACAGGGAACCAAGAGACCCAGTACTTC. Amino acid sequence: CASRLTGNQETQYF.

This clonotype was observed many times. One junction end disagrees with the germline gene, perhaps due to a read error. The rearrangement uses TRBV18 and TRBJ2-7; 7 positions agree with TRBD2. Germline CDR1 and CDR2: KGHSH and LQKENI. This CDR3 is 10 amino acids long. DNA for the CDR3: TGTGCCAGCTCACCAGGGAGGGAGAACTTC. Protein product: CASSPGRENF.